The 8 T cell receptor beta chains listed next were all sequenced from one sample in a study of human T cells and chemical hapten exposure (dated by TCRdb to 2020 to 2022). Receptor libraries were prepared by RACE. TCRdb lists the instrument as NextSeq 500. The public reads were quality trimmed at Q25 with fastp and then assembled into clones with MiXCR by TCRdb, keeping productive beta chains. For every CDR3 protein sequence, its rows merge into one entry that carries the most common genes and DNA. This sample gives about 110,000 distinct CDR3 sequences in total; roughly 12% of them show up just once. The ten largest clones take up over 1.5% of the sample. The time point label of this sample denotes: pre-sensitization, week 0. In the paper's terms, the treatment or condition label means: therapeutic diphenylcyclopropenone sensitization with weekly scalp DPC. The sample consisted of whole blood, taken in connection with sensitization to the hapten diphenylcyclopropenone (DPC). These receptors all come from a woman aged 50 to 65 with alopecia areata. Some clones in this sample may be carry-over from other donors' samples.

The table lists this clonotype with a few counts. J is TRBJ1-1 and V is TRBV4-1; unclear D gene. Deletions cut 6 bases from V and 8 bases from J, with 25 bases between. Germline CDR1 reads MGHRA; CDR2 reads YSYEKL. The CDR3 covers 16 residues. CDR3 sequence: CASRRGPSWTSEEAFF. The CDR3 coding sequence is TGCGCCAGCAGAAGAGGGCCTTCATGGACCAGCGAAGAAGCTTTCTTT.

This clonotype was seen a handful of times. The chain carries TRBV20-1 and TRBJ2-4; D not resolved. The germline V and J ends were trimmed by 0 bases and 10 bases, with 16 bases remaining between them. In germline, CDR1 is DFQATT, CDR2 SNEGSKA (reference sequence). This CDR3 comprises 14 residues. CDR3 amino acids: CSARDPLIRGIQYF. CDR3 bases: TGCAGTGCTAGAGACCCCCTTATCCGAGGAATTCAGTACTTC.

This clonotype has only a few counts. This chain connects TRBV2 to TRBJ1-2; D uncertain. V was pared by 8 bases and J by 3 bases, with 16 bases between. The length of the CDR3 is 14 residues. The germline V gene encodes CDR1 SNHLY and CDR2 FYNNEI. CDR3 sequence (DNA): TGTGCCAGCTCCCGGACGCCCTTTGACTATGGCTACACCTTC. Amino acid sequence: CASSRTPFDYGYTF.

The chain carries TRBV7-8 and TRBJ2-2, with D possibly matching TRBD1 (5 bases). There are 16 residues in the CDR3. Germline CDR1 is SGHVS and CDR2 is FQNEAQ. V was cut by 6 bases and J by 4 bases, with 18 bases left in between. As DNA, the CDR3 is TGTGCCAGCAGGATCCTCGTGGGGCGTCCCACCGGGGAGCTGTTTTTT. Protein: CASRILVGRPTGELFF.

This clonotype was counted ten times or more. V and J are TRBV6-1 and TRBJ1-1; 9 nucleotides agree with TRBD1. Looked up from germline, CDR1 is MNHNS and CDR2 is SASEGT. Trimming removed 7 bases from V and 0 bases from J; junction bases left unmatched: 12. The length of the CDR3 is 17 residues. This CDR3 reads CASTIESDRGLNTEAFF. The CDR3 region has the DNA TGTGCCAGCACTATAGAATCGGACAGGGGATTGAACACTGAAGCTTTCTTT.

The chain combines TRBV18 with TRBJ2-2; either TRBD1 or TRBD2 may supply D (5 bases each). The CDR3 has 16 residues. The V gene's germline CDR1 is KGHSH and CDR2 LQKENI. Trimming stripped 3 bases from V and 3 bases from J, with 14 bases between. For the CDR3, the DNA is TGTGCCAGCTCACCGTCGGCTAGGGGACACACCGGGGAGCTGTTTTTT. This sequence encodes CASSPSARGHTGELFF.

This clonotype was recorded a few times. The chain joins TRBV2 to TRBJ2-7; D might be TRBD2 (5 bases). Trimming cost V 8 bases and J 11 bases, with 22 bases left between them. CDR3 length: 13 amino acids. CDR1 is SNHLY and CDR2 is FYNNEI in the germline V gene. The CDR3 coding sequence is TGTGCCAGCTCCCAGGAGGCCGTCCAAATCAAGTACTTC. This codes for CASSQEAVQIKYF.

This clonotype was found many times. The chain uses TRBV2 and TRBJ1-1; D is perhaps TRBD1 (5 bases). CDR3 length equals 15 residues. CDR1 is SNHLY and CDR2 is FYNNEI in the germline V gene. The ends were cut back, 5 bases at V and 0 bases at J, with 13 bases in the middle. The CDR3 sequence is CASSWGTNLNTEAFF. The CDR3 DNA is TGTGCCAGCAGTTGGGGCACAAATCTGAACACTGAAGCTTTCTTT.